This TCR beta chain is drawn from a study of cytomegalovirus exposure and HLA in healthy donors (dated 2017 in TCRdb). Looking at the study overall: According to an earlier analysis of 550 to 750 of the donors, 150 million to 200 million T cells yielded 117 million unique TCR beta sequences and about 280 Gb of sequence data. The study used immunosequencing to profile the T cell repertoires of around 600 subjects and linked those repertoires to cytomegalovirus serostatus. Donor age, sex, ethnicity and CMV serostatus were collected together with the repertoire data. A separate validation cohort of about 110 different subjects was used in addition to the approximately 610-subject first cohort. The study aimed to test whether cataloging public T cell receptors could reveal signatures of past pathogen exposure. On average, about 240,000 unique TCR beta nucleotide sequences were sequenced per donor among a few hundred genotyped donors of the cohort, with roughly 19% of those sequences being non-productive. Among the roughly 400 genotyped donors, around 81% belonged to the genetic ancestry cluster associated with self-reported Caucasian donors. HLA typing covered class I and class II loci at four-digit resolution. In the later analysis, no new phenotypic data were used to find candidate immune exposures; instead, reliance was placed on TCR beta sequences and their occurrence across donors. Every discovery cohort repertoire had been produced on one sequencing platform. A later genetic analysis took genome-wide SNP genotypes for about 60% of the roughly 670 donors and used that subset as a discovery cohort. Typing coverage differed by locus: A, B, C, DRB1 and DQB1 were typed in roughly 620-630 donors, DQA1 in 500 to 550, DPA1 in over 600, and DPB1 in 472. Roughly 5 DR-DQ haplotypes were handled as single units for association and clustering, since linkage in the cohort was strong. To predict cytomegalovirus infection status, the study combined high-throughput TCR immunosequencing, statistical association of individual TCRs with disease status, and machine learning. In an earlier analysis of 587 of the donors, high-throughput TCR beta sequencing was used to judge whether each TCR beta V gene segment behaved as functional or pseudogenic. Roughly 300 gigabases of sequencing data and some 85 million unique TCR sequences were included in an early release covering roughly 700 HLA-typed donors. To study patterns of TCR occurrence, a later analysis re-analyzed previously published TCR beta repertoires from more than 550 donors and added high-resolution HLA genotyping. General findings and caveats noted by the study authors: The earlier analysis of approximately 560 of the donors excluded 15 to 20 rarely observed V segments, including chromosome 9 orphons, because counts were too low. In a later analysis, TCR association rates were found to vary across HLA loci, with the most associated TCRs seen for DRB1 alleles and the fewest for HLA-C alleles. Broadly in line with IMGT annotations, most TCR beta V segments showed up in productive rearrangements about 87% or about 30% of the time in an earlier analysis of 587 of the donors. A later analysis associated roughly 17,000 TCR beta sequences with specific HLA alleles at a false discovery rate of 0.05. When HLA alleles, especially DR and DQ, strongly co-occurred, attributing TCR associations to individual alleles was difficult. A later analysis found that HLA-associated TCR beta chains were more clonally expanded and had lower generation probabilities than equally common non-associated chains. For the cohort, immune exposure information was limited to CMV serostatus. Correlated functional status among segregating V segments might be attributable to linkage disequilibrium, but an unknown experimental factor could not be ruled out. Cytomegalovirus status was reported to be diagnosed by the classifier with high specificity and sensitivity in both the original and validation cohorts. Some IMGT-functional V segments, including TRBV6-2 and TRBV6-3, could not be told apart with the 87-base-pair reads, so those segments were excluded. Compared with the approximately 700-donor mean, donors in an Asian-associated ancestry cluster had fewer N-insertions in productive TCRs, according to a later genetic analysis. Most TCR sequences were seen in very few donors, while some public TCRs were found in many individuals. In the study, some 180 TCR beta chains were listed as associated with cytomegalovirus. The authors suggested that the approach could potentially be extended to other disease states and immunological phenotypes. A further reported finding was that TCR beta sequences accurately predicted the HLA-A and HLA-B alleles for most subjects in the first cohort. The cohort was sequenced for TCR beta chains only, and without alpha or paired-chain data the features that could be detected were limited. V-gene and J-gene trimming of TCR beta chains was associated with a missense DCLRE1C variant in a later genetic analysis, and the association was replicated in an independent cohort. Because HLA typing was missing for some donors at each locus, association tests included only the typed subset. In vitro tests confirmed that a few of the cytomegalovirus-associated TCR beta chains recognize cytomegalovirus antigens. Presence/absence analyses assumed roughly uniform sequencing depth across donors, an assumption that may not hold. A group of highly shared sequence variants was considered likely to be a technical artifact of the sequencing pipeline. In a later analysis, most CMV-associated TCR beta chains were found to appear HLA-restricted, with HLA associations seemingly driven largely by CMV exposure. A later analysis reported that several top co-occurrence clusters appeared linked to parvovirus B19, influenza, CMV and Epstein-Barr virus.

About this clone: There is no known antigen for this receptor. Per-nucleotide qualities are absent, and no much larger clonotype sits a single base away.

Library prep was done by the immunoSEQ multiplex PCR assay. The multiplex PCR relied on a mix of 60 forward primers for TCR Vbeta segments and 13 reverse primers for TCR Jbeta segments. A multiplex PCR assay on genomic DNA amplified the CDR3 region of rearranged TCR beta genes. The Illumina HiSeq System was used to sequence the amplified TCR beta libraries as 87-base-pair reads. In the authors' own workflow: In a later analysis, tens of millions of unique TCR beta chains were counted across the roughly 700 repertoires, and approximately 9.9 million of these chains were shared by at least two donors. Raw reads were error-corrected and collapsed into unique sequences with a nearest-neighbor algorithm that merged closely related sequences to remove PCR and sequencing errors. V, D and J gene segments were assigned by aligning CDR3 sequences to IMGT reference sequences. For a sequence to be retained, at least a six-nucleotide match to both a V gene segment and a J gene segment was required. Rearrangements were classified as productive when the CDR3 lacked stop codons and remained in frame with V and J, and all other rearrangements were classified as non-productive. CDR3 was defined according to IMGT convention as the region running from the second conserved V-encoded cysteine to the conserved J-encoded phenylalanine. The earlier analysis of roughly 590 of the donors excluded sequences that lacked an unambiguous match to a single V gene segment. In an earlier analysis of a few hundred of the donors, a V segment was called functional when productive rearrangements were above 56.7%, and segregating when the standard deviation between donors exceeded 5%. A statistical classification framework was developed to diagnose cytomegalovirus status using the catalog of TCR beta chain sequences. V and J gene assignment, in a later analysis, came from comparing TCR nucleotide sequences with IMGT/GENE-DB human TR gene sequences. In a later analysis, CDR3 sequences and most-parsimonious VDJ recombination scenarios were assigned using the TCRdist pipeline. In a later analysis, every TCR beta chain was defined by the combination of its CDR3 amino acid sequence and its V-gene family, and reads without a unique V-gene family were dropped. A later analysis removed 500 to 600 highly shared, low-generation-probability nucleotide sequences to deal with suspected cross-contamination and a sequencing artifact. In a later analysis, a clonal expansion index was calculated for each public chain from normalized within-repertoire ranks of inferred template counts. Generation probabilities in a later analysis came from a VDJ recombination model fitted to out-of-frame rearrangements, and those results were checked against IGoR. In a later analysis, hypergeometric tests were used to score TCR-TCR, TCR-HLA and TCR-CMV co-occurrence, with a repertoire-size bias correction applied to TCR pairs. False discovery rates were estimated in a later analysis by permuting HLA or CMV assignments 20 times. A later analysis grouped co-occurring TCRs with DBSCAN, adding TCRdist sequence similarity when clustering within HLA-allele-positive subsets. Co-occurrence clustering excluded repertoires with fewer than 30,000 or more than 120,000 public chains, plus five with anomalous nucleotide sharing. The source is immuneACCESS, and TCRdb retained only in-frame sequences with V and J called. Part of the clones is not carried over; for the studies checked, unresolved V genes explain less than half of this, and the remainder is unexplained. Clone size and V and J calls were adopted from that table, with D and trimming inferred from the DNA. This sample is represented by some 130,000 clones; roughly three quarters of them were singletons. About 2.2% of the sample belongs to the ten largest clones.

Trimming costs V 0 bases and J 4 bases, and their ends lie 10 bases apart. Reading from cysteine to phenylalanine, the CDR3 counts 14 amino acids. Just CDR3 DNA is preserved here, 42 bases in frame from base 1. CDR1 and CDR2, per the germline V gene (reference sequence), are GTSNPN and SVGIG. The cohort comprised 710 or so healthy bone marrow donors. Cohort members were all nominally healthy when sampled, although unrecorded immune exposures were likely present. The donor was CMV seronegative and was included in the group of under 450 seronegative cohort members. Each donor provided a peripheral blood sample, and peripheral blood mononuclear cells were used for TCR beta sequencing. The Qiagen DNeasy Blood Extraction Kit was used to extract genomic DNA from the blood cell samples.

The origin of this receptor is a man aged 30 to 39 in good health and CMV-seronegative. The rearrangement combines TRBV30 with TRBJ1-5; tentative D gene TRBD1, with 5 bases matching. The sample taken for sequencing was PBMCs. The CDR3 protein is CAWSVLAGNQPQHF. In nucleotide form, the sequence is TGTGCCTGGAGTGTACTGGCAGGGAATCAGCCCCAGCATTTT.